This T cell receptor (beta chain) emerged from a study of blood T cell repertoires in COVID-19. The CDR3 is 13 residues long. The germline V and J ends were trimmed by 8 bases and 2 bases, with 13 bases remaining between them. Germline V gene lookup returns CDR1 SQVTM and CDR2 ANQGSEA. Produced via immunoSEQ multiplex PCR; TCRdb's table is partial and in-frame only. The repertoire consists of a few hundred thousand clones, with approximately 78% occurring once and the leading ten covering around 9%. This clone was recorded a few times. The sample consisted of PBMCs or T cells enriched from blood (not recorded which). The TCR was taken from a man aged 35 to 55 who had recovered from COVID-19. V usage is TRBV29-1 and J usage is TRBJ1-3, with D maybe TRBD1 (5 bases). CDR3 in amino acids: CSIIGAPGNTIYF. For the CDR3, the DNA is TGCAGCATCATTGGGGCACCTGGAAACACCATATATTTT.